Shown below are 30 T cell receptor beta chains from a single sample sequenced in a study of beta chain features in type 1 diabetes. TCRB transcripts that were expressed got sequenced, as all of the isolated RNA had been reverse transcribed. Measured with immunoSEQ multiplex PCR; TCRdb has only the in-frame clones, and not every one. The data contain more than 250,000 clones, roughly a quarter of them singletons. These TCRs are of unknown antigen specificity. Study observations and caveats: For Type 1 diabetes patients, all four CD4+ subsets carried TCRB CDR3s that were moderately but significantly shorter.

Sequencing was carried out using naive CD4+ T cells from blood. The receptors derive from a woman between 25 and 40 years old with type 1 diabetes.

This chain joins TRBV7-8 and TRBJ2-2, with a possible D match to TRBD1 (6 bases). Between the trimmed V and J ends, which lost 4 bases and 3 bases, there was a span of 15 bases. The CDR3 consists of 16 residues. Germline values: CDR1 SGHVS, CDR2 FQNEAQ. Here the CDR3 DNA reads TGTGCCAGCAGCTCCCTCAGGGGATCGGACACCGGGGAGCTGTTTTTT. Its translation: CASSSLRGSDTGELFF.

This chain uses TRBV18 with TRBJ2-7, with TRBD1 matching over 12 bases. The junction had 11 bases not matched to a gene; V was cut back by 4 bases and J by 4 bases. The CDR3 extends over 17 amino acids. Per the germline V gene, CDR1 is KGHSH and CDR2 is LQKENI. CDR3: CASSRSPGTGGIYEQYF. The CDR3 nucleotides are TGTGCCAGCTCACGAAGCCCCGGGACAGGGGGCATATACGAGCAGTACTTC.

This chain uses TRBV5-1 with TRBJ2-7; tentatively, D is TRBD1 (5 bases). Between the trimmed V and J ends, which lost 0 bases and 7 bases, there was a span of 20 bases. Looked up from germline, CDR1 is SGHRS and CDR2 is YFSETQ. The length of the CDR3 is 16 residues. CDR3 residues: CASSLAFTGVEKEQYF. The CDR3 nucleotides read TGCGCCAGCAGCTTGGCTTTTACAGGCGTAGAGAAAGAGCAGTACTTC.

This clone was seen a few times. The rearrangement links TRBV29-1 to TRBJ1-1; TRBD1 aligns across 8 bases. The germline V gene has CDR1 SQVTM and CDR2 ANQGSEA. This CDR3 is built from 13 residues. J was trimmed by 9 bases and V by 6 bases; bases with no gene match: 12. Here the CDR3 DNA reads TGCAGCGTAGGCGAACCAAGACAGGGGAAAGCTTTCTTT. This translates into CSVGEPRQGKAFF.

This chain joins TRBV30 and TRBJ1-1, with D possibly TRBD1 on 5 matching bases. Between the trimmed V and J ends, which lost 2 bases and 8 bases, there was a span of 12 bases. This CDR3 spans 12 amino acids. Germline lookup yields CDR1 GTSNPN and CDR2 SVGIG (reference sequence). The CDR3 sequence: CAWSLPTEEAFF. CDR3 sequence (DNA): TGTGCCTGGAGTTTACCGACAGAAGAAGCTTTCTTT.

This clone was recorded a few times. This rearrangement joins TRBV11-1 to TRBJ2-1; 7 positions match TRBD2. Germline CDR1 SGHAT, CDR2 FQDESV (reference sequence). The V gene end was trimmed by 6 bases and the J gene end by 6 bases; junction bases not matched to a gene: 14. The CDR3 extends over 16 amino acids. This CDR3 reads CASRPLLAILTNEQFF. The CDR3 DNA reads TGTGCCAGCAGACCTTTACTAGCGATCCTAACCAATGAGCAGTTCTTC.

The chain uses TRBV21-1 and TRBJ2-2; the table's D call, TRBD2, was not checked against the DNA. TRBV21-1 is reported as a pseudogene. The CDR3 totals 13 residues. The CDR3 nucleotides read TGTGCCAGCAGCTTTCGACTAGAAGCGGAGCTGTTTTTT. This gives the protein CASSFRLEAELFF.

This clone came up a few times. The chain employs TRBV30 and TRBJ2-1; D is ambiguous. This CDR3 is built from 14 residues. Germline CDR1 and CDR2: GTSNPN and SVGIG (reference sequence). Between the trimmed V and J ends, which lost 7 bases and 0 bases, there was a span of 13 bases. CDR3 nucleotide sequence: TGTGCCTTGGCTGAGGTAAACTCCTACAATGAGCAGTTCTTC. This translates into CALAEVNSYNEQFF.

The sample holds a few counts of this clone. The J gene is TRBJ2-5, the V gene TRBV29-1; 11 bases line up with TRBD2. The J call may not be correct, given that the DNA end is closer to TRBJ2-7. In germline, CDR1 is SQVTM, CDR2 ANQGSEA. The CDR3 length is 13 residues. CDR3 sequence: CSARTSGYYEQYF. DNA for the CDR3: TGCAGCGCTAGGACTAGCGGGTATTACGAGCAGTACTTC.

The rearrangement uses TRBV30 and TRBJ2-4; TRBD1 aligns across 12 bases. The CDR3 has 18 amino acids. After removal of 2 bases from V and 1 base from J, the junction contained 9 bases not matched to a gene. From germline, CDR1 is GTSNPN and CDR2 SVGIG (reference sequence). CDR3 nucleotides: TGTGCCTGGAGTTTAGGGACAGGGGGCTCATTCGCCAAAAACATTCAGTACTTC. Its protein product is CAWSLGTGGSFAKNIQYF.

This clone was seen only a few times. The V and J genes are TRBV29-1 and TRBJ1-1; D is unclear. Germline values: CDR1 SQVTM, CDR2 ANQGSEA. With 4 bases removed from V and 0 bases from J, the gap between germline ends came to 9 bases. CDR3 length equals 13 residues. CDR3 residues: CSVVRDLNTEAFF. The CDR3 bases are TGCAGCGTTGTTCGGGATTTGAACACTGAAGCTTTCTTT.

This clone was picked up a small number of times. The chain has TRBV23-1 and TRBJ2-1; weak D call: TRBD1 (8 bases). TRBV23-1 is noted as an ORF with a role that remains uncertain. V was shortened by 4 bases and J by 12 bases, with 31 bases between the two germline ends. CDR3 length: 18 amino acids. The CDR3 here is CASSRKALDRERDSPQFF. For the CDR3, the DNA is TGCGCCAGCAGTCGCAAGGCTTTGGACAGGGAGCGGGATAGTCCGCAGTTCTTC.

The gene calls are TRBV7-9 and TRBJ1-1, with 9 bases matching TRBD1. V gave up 6 bases and J gave up 1 base; unmatched junction bases: 3. Germline V gene data show CDR1 as SEHNR and CDR2 as FQNEAQ (reference sequence). The CDR3 consists of 14 residues. The CDR3 coding sequence is TGTGCCAGCAGGGGGGACAGGGCGAACACTGAAGCTTTCTTT. Translation: CASRGDRANTEAFF.

The genes are TRBV9 and TRBJ2-2; 7 bases fit TRBD1. CDR3 length: 14 residues. Losses at the gene ends were 2 bases for V and 3 bases for J; bases not matched to a gene: 1. Germline V gene lookup returns CDR1 SGDLS and CDR2 YYNGEE. In DNA, the CDR3 is TGTGCCAGCAGCGTTCAGGGGGACACCGGGGAGCTGTTTTTT. It is translated as CASSVQGDTGELFF. Drawing the rest from reference TRBV9 and TRBJ2-2, the complete variable domain is DSGVTQTPKHLITATGQRVTLRCSPRSGDLSVYWYQQSLDQGLQFLIQYYNGEERAKGNILERFSAQQFPDLHSELNLSSLELGDSALYFCASSVQGDTGELFFGEGSRLTVL.

This clone was picked up a small number of times. V gene TRBV5-4 combines with J gene TRBJ2-1; a possible D gene is TRBD1 (8 bases). Germline CDR1 is SGHNT and CDR2 is YYREEE (reference sequence). The V gene lost 0 bases and the J gene lost 1 base, with 14 bases spanning the gap. The CDR3 spans 17 residues. The CDR3 coding sequence is TGTGCCAGCAGCTTGGGGGGGGGACAGGCTTCCTACAATGAGCAGTTCTTC. Amino acids: CASSLGGGQASYNEQFF.

This clone was observed a few times. The V and J genes are TRBV10-3 and TRBJ2-7; 11 nucleotides match TRBD2. This CDR3 is 15 amino acids long. Germline loops: CDR1 ENHRY, CDR2 SYGVKD. The ends lost 1 base at V and 5 bases at J; junction bases unmatched: 4. In nucleotides, the CDR3 is TGTGCCATCAGTGAGTTTACTAGCGGGAGCAACGAGCAGTACTTC. Amino acids: CAISEFTSGSNEQYF.

This clone was observed once. The J gene is TRBJ1-5, the V gene TRBV6-4, with TRBD1 matching 9 bases. J gave up 5 bases and V 6 bases, and 8 bases lay outside the gene matches. This CDR3 contains 15 residues. From germline, CDR1 is MRHNA and CDR2 SNTAGT. CDR3 region: CASSVTGGADQPQHF. The CDR3 DNA sequence: TGTGCCAGCAGCGTCACAGGGGGCGCAGATCAGCCCCAGCATTTT.

In this sample, this clone turned up a few times. The CDR3 region is CSVGRDKPGELFF. The CDR3, as DNA: TGCAGTGTGGGCAGGGATAAGCCCGGGGAGCTGTTTTTT. The rearrangement joins TRBV29-1 to TRBJ2-2; weak D call: TRBD1 (5 bases). The CDR3 length is 13 residues. Per the germline V gene, CDR1 is SQVTM and CDR2 is ANQGSEA.

In its sample, this clone was seen a few times. V is TRBV9 and J is TRBJ1-2, with 10 bases identical to TRBD1. This CDR3 comprises 14 residues. Trimming cost V 2 bases and J 10 bases; bases outside gene matches: 8. The germline CDR1 and CDR2 sequences are SGDLS and YYNGEE. DNA of the CDR3: TGTGCCAGCAGCGTCGGGACAGGGGACGTCGACTACACCTTC. Its protein product is CASSVGTGDVDYTF.

V is TRBV29-1 and J is TRBJ2-2; 8 bases align to TRBD1. J was trimmed by 6 bases and V by 6 bases; bases with no gene match: 3. The CDR3 spans 12 residues. Germline CDR1 is SQVTM and CDR2 is ANQGSEA. The DNA for the CDR3 is TGCAGCGTAGCACAGGGGGCCGGGGAGCTGTTTTTT. Its protein is CSVAQGAGELFF.

The V and J genes are TRBV2 and TRBJ1-2, with 7 positions matching TRBD1. The V gene end was trimmed by 2 bases and the J gene end by 4 bases; junction bases not matched to a gene: 7. This CDR3 spans 15 amino acids. Germline V gives CDR1 SNHLY, CDR2 FYNNEI. CDR3 nucleotide sequence: TGTGCCAGCAGTGAAAGGGGGCTAACCTCCTATGGCTACACCTTC. Encoded protein: CASSERGLTSYGYTF.

The rearrangement uses TRBV9 and TRBJ2-3, with 11 bases that match TRBD2. Germline lookup yields CDR1 SGDLS and CDR2 YYNGEE. The CDR3 runs 16 residues. With 4 bases clipped from V and 2 bases from J, the junction kept 6 bases outside the gene matches. CDR3 in amino acids: CASSPRLAGPTDTQYF. CDR3 coding DNA: TGTGCCAGCAGCCCCCGACTAGCGGGACCCACAGATACGCAGTATTTT.

The V and J genes are TRBV4-2 and TRBJ2-4; the D gene is possibly TRBD1 (6 bases). The germline CDR1 and CDR2 sequences are LGHNA and YNFKEQ. The V gene lost 3 bases and the J gene lost 5 bases, with 17 bases spanning the gap. CDR3 length: 16 amino acids. CDR3 coding DNA: TGTGCCAGCAGCCAGTTAACCGGGACACGAGAAAACATTCAGTACTTC. Its translation: CASSQLTGTRENIQYF.

The chain couples TRBV7-9 to TRBJ2-5; 8 bases are shared with TRBD1. The CDR3 totals 15 residues. The trim removed 4 bases at V and 5 bases at J, leaving 9 bases unmatched. Germline CDR1 is SEHNR and CDR2 is FQNEAQ (reference sequence). CDR3 sequence reads: CASSSTGQVGETQYF. The CDR3 DNA sequence: TGTGCCAGCAGCTCCACGGGACAGGTGGGGGAGACCCAGTACTTC.

This sequence joins TRBV5-1 and TRBJ2-5; TRBD2 matches at 8 bases. The germline gives CDR1 SGHRS, CDR2 YFSETQ. J gave up 5 bases and V 4 bases, and 7 bases lay outside the gene matches. This CDR3 contains 14 residues. DNA for the CDR3: TGCGCCAGCAGCCCGGGAGGGAAAGGGGAGACCCAGTACTTC. Translating it yields CASSPGGKGETQYF.

The rearrangement links TRBV30 to TRBJ2-3; 10 bases agree with TRBD2. J gave up 2 bases and V 0 bases, and 8 bases lay outside the gene matches. CDR1 is GTSNPN and CDR2 is SVGIG in the germline V gene (reference sequence). The CDR3 has 17 amino acids. CDR3 amino acids: CAWSVSTTSGITDTQYF. CDR3 in DNA: TGTGCCTGGAGTGTTTCCACTACTAGCGGGATCACAGATACGCAGTATTTT.

This clone appeared a few times. The chain couples TRBV28 to TRBJ2-5, with a weak D call TRBD2 (10 bases). The CDR3 has 16 amino acids. Germline CDR1 is MDHEN and CDR2 is SYDVKM. V lost 7 bases and J 12 bases, leaving 30 bases between the germline ends. In DNA form, the CDR3 reads TGTGCCAGCACCTCTTGGACAGGGGCGACTAGCGGGCCTAAGTACTTC. Protein: CASTSWTGATSGPKYF.

This chain uses TRBV20-1 with TRBJ1-1; no firm D call. Trimming took off 0 bases at V and 8 bases at J, with 7 bases between the two ends. This CDR3 region has 11 residues. CDR1 is DFQATT and CDR2 is SNEGSKA in the germline V gene (reference sequence). The CDR3 loop reads CSARDLAEAFF. The CDR3 coding sequence is TGCAGTGCTAGAGATTTGGCAGAAGCTTTCTTT.

The V call is TRBV28, the J call TRBJ2-1; 8 bases agree with TRBD2. Germline V gene data show CDR1 as MDHEN and CDR2 as SYDVKM. The CDR3 sequence is 15 residues long. Trimming at V came to 3 bases and at J to 6 bases, leaving 7 bases not matched to a gene. Here the CDR3 DNA reads TGTGCCAGCAGTTTGGCGGGACTAGGTGCCAATGAGCAGTTCTTC. It is translated as CASSLAGLGANEQFF. The whole variable domain, filled in from reference TRBV28 and TRBJ2-1, reads DVKVTQSSRYLVKRTGEKVFLECVQDMDHENMFWYRQDPGLGLRLIYFSYDVKMKEKGDIPEGYSVSREKKERFSLILESASTNQTSMYLCASSLAGLGANEQFFGPGTRLTVL.

In this sample, this clone turned up a few times. CDR3 amino acids: CASSPSTSVFNEQFF. The CDR3 DNA follows: TGTGCCAGCAGTCCAAGCACTAGCGTGTTCAATGAGCAGTTCTTC. The chain is built from TRBV28 and TRBJ2-1, with 7 bases lining up with TRBD2. The V and J ends lost 5 bases and 6 bases, in that order; junction bases with no gene match: 10. Germline lookup yields CDR1 MDHEN and CDR2 SYDVKM. CDR3 size: 15 residues.